Here is one T cell receptor (beta chain) with its context. In the same sample, other DNA sequences code for this CDR3. The data originate from a study of blood T cell repertoires in COVID-19. About the research overall: Samples came from the United States, Italy and Spain, spanning acute and convalescent COVID-19. PBMCs, B-cell-depleted T cells, or T cells were the source of the cDNA or gDNA that made up the material.

Authors' methods: By means of reference gene primer amplification, nucleated cell counts were estimated. The data were produced by immunoSEQ multiplex PCR, yet TCRdb's version contains in-frame clones alone and is incomplete. The DNA gave D and trimming, while V, J and clone size come from that table. The data contain about 220,000 clones, less than 85% of them seen just once; the ten biggest clones take up 3.6%. Per germline, CDR1 DFQATT and CDR2 SNEGSKA (reference sequence). CDR3 size: 11 residues. V lost 1 base, J lost 3 bases, and 3 bases lay in between. The receptor was isolated from a woman aged 80 or over with acute or convalescent COVID-19. What was sequenced was peripheral blood. V is TRBV20-1 and J is TRBJ1-1, with D unresolved. CDR3 region: CSARAYTEAFF. The CDR3 bases are TGCAGTGCTAGAGCGTACACTGAAGCTTTCTTT.